The T cell receptor beta chain under discussion was sequenced for a study of blood T cell repertoires in COVID-19 (dated by TCRdb to about 2020). General notes on the study: Collaborator samples came from the United States, Italy and Spain and covered acute and convalescent phases of COVID-19. The material from the prospective study consisted of cDNA or gDNA derived from T cells, B-cell-depleted T cells, or PBMCs. The samples were drawn from two sources: the first 160 participants of the ongoing ImmuneRACE study, and 1,000 to 1,500 subjects contributed by 6 global collaborators. Where HLA class I and class II types were available, the types were taken from metadata supplied by the sample provider, not from assay-based typing. The sample metadata nearly always contained a de-identified subject ID, COVID-19 status, age in years and sex. Deeply sampled blood TCRbeta repertoires from subjects exposed to, actively infected with, or recovered from COVID-19 were included in the dataset. A freely available public database, intended as a resource for researchers studying the immune response to SARS-CoV-2, is where the repertoires were released.

General study outcomes and caveats: The amount of clinical and demographic metadata varied by source and participant and was provided uncurated.

This clone was recorded once. Its antigen has not been determined. Base qualities are missing; no much larger clone stands one base away. Each collaborating institution followed its own protocols to collect whole blood in K2EDTA tubes. For TCRbeta analysis, collaborator samples were shipped as frozen whole blood, as isolated PBMCs, or as DNA extracted from either sample type. CDR1 and CDR2, per the germline V gene, are MNHEY and SVGAGI. From cysteine to phenylalanine, the CDR3 is 14 amino acids long. The CDR3 DNA has 42 bases and is translated from base 1. Trimming takes 4 bases from V and 1 base from J, and the germline ends sit 9 bases apart. TCRbeta CDR3 regions were amplified from genomic DNA by means of the immunoSEQ Assay, a bias-controlled multiplex PCR. Under the source paper's analysis protocol: The number of nucleated cells in each sample was estimated by amplification of reference gene primers within the assay. To quantify the absolute abundance of each unique TCRbeta CDR3 rearrangement, sequence reads were collapsed and filtered. For each sample, productive Simpson clonality was calculated as the square root of Simpson's diversity index across productive rearrangements. The source is immuneACCESS, and TCRdb retained only in-frame sequences with V and J called. Part of the clones is not carried over; for the studies checked, unresolved V genes explain less than half of this, and the remainder is unexplained. D and trimming come from the DNA, and the V and J calls and clone size come from that table. The sample table holds about 74,000 clones, of which 88% were seen once. Less than 2% of the sample is taken by the ten largest.

Sequenced sample: peripheral blood. Recombination linked TRBV6-5 to TRBJ2-3; TRBD2 is a possible D gene, resting on 6 matching bases. The sequence was obtained from a woman older than 75 with active or convalescent COVID-19. The CDR3 protein is CASSWGTGTDTQYF. The bases are TGTGCCAGCAGTTGGGGGACTGGCACAGATACGCAGTATTTT.